This T cell receptor beta chain was sequenced in a study of identical twins. Overall study results and limits: Fewer insertions were carried by abundant cord blood beta clonotypes, but none was seen in memory repertoires.

Concerning this clonotype: The antigen remains undetermined.

Germline CDR1 KGHDR, CDR2 SFDVKD. The CDR3 is 14 amino acids. TCRdb re-derived calls from the 5' RACE reads in MiXCR, one entry per CDR3 protein. The data hold around 1.7 million distinct CDR3 sequences, with under 35% observed a single time. This chain uses TRBV24-1 with TRBJ2-7; D is possibly TRBD1 (5 bases). The DNA end is a closer match to TRBJ2-4, so the J assignment may be wrong. Source material: cord blood. The receptor's source is a newborn girl in good health. The DNA for the CDR3 is TGTGCCACCAGTGATAGGCATGACAGAACCATTCAGTACTTC. Encoded protein: CATSDRHDRTIQYF.